The following is a T cell receptor beta chain sequence with its context. Its antigen is currently not known. Within one base of it there is no much larger clone, and no base qualities were kept. Other DNA sequences in the same sample also yield this CDR3. The data were obtained in a study of shared clonotypes between healthy human individuals (dated by TCRdb to 2018 to 2020). Regarding the complete study: A couple of women and a few men aged 18 to 49 years were included in the cohort. For each donor, CD4 naive and CD4 memory were each given three plates, CD8 naive was given two plates, and CD8 memory was given one plate. Blood TCR repertoires of five healthy adults were deeply sequenced to estimate repertoire size and the extent of clonotype sharing between individuals. To increase sequencing depth and limit assay-specific biases, TCR repertoire library preparation and sequencing were carried out by different laboratories using diverse techniques. Leukapheresis yielded between about 0.85 and 9.5 billion PBMCs per donor. Study-wide findings and limitations: Naive subsets generally had larger estimated clonotype richness than memory subsets did. Higher generation probabilities were observed for clonotypes shared by all four sorted-subset donors than for non-shared clonotypes. Only blood was sampled, and tissue TCR repertoires likely differ from those in blood. Pairwise subsampling led to the expectation that sequencing depth would affect the degree of clonotype sharing among donors. Because the study included a small number of donors, the genetic and exposure-history diversity represented was limited. Sharing across several donors was observed for approximately 5% of naive CD4, 3% to 3.5% of naive CD8, 2% to 2.5% of memory CD4, and around 0.4% of memory CD8 clonotypes. Incomplete sequencing was indicated by rarefaction of sorted-subset datasets, despite the large sequencing depth.

V is pared back by 5 bases and J by 1 base, with 9 bases lying between the germline termini. Inclusive of the bounding cysteine and phenylalanine, the CDR3 is 13 residues long. Left in the record is the CDR3 DNA by itself, 39 bases read in frame from the first base. The CDR1 and CDR2 encoded by the germline V gene are SGHTA and FQGNSA. Using the deep immunoSEQ assay, multiplex PCR amplified TCR CDR3 regions from genomic DNA. Extracted genomic DNA from each cell subset was spread evenly across all wells of several immunoSEQ 96-well plates, with each plate serving as a replicate. For sorted subsets, each replicate PCR was loaded with approximately 200 ng genomic DNA, equivalent to 30,000 or so T cell genomes. Purified libraries were measured with a Qubit 3.0 fluorometer, size-checked on a Bioanalyzer 2100, and measured again with the KAPA Library Quantification kit. Every immunoSEQ 96-well plate was sequenced on a dedicated single-read 150-cycle Illumina NextSeq 550 flow cell. On the authors' methods: Because the immunoSEQ output included only junctional sequences and no quality scores, the filtering could not be the same as the filtering used for full-length reads. To assign V/J genes and CDR3, sequences were annotated using PyIR, a Python wrapper for IgBLAST v1.9, with IMGT germline references. Reads with weak V/J assignments (E-value above 1e-6), missing CDR3, stop codons, out-of-frame junctions, or ambiguous translated residues were removed. V3J clonotypes were defined as sequences sharing an identical inferred V gene, J gene, and CDR3 amino acid sequence. Percentage overlap between repertoires was calculated by dividing the number of shared unique clonotypes by the size of the smaller repertoire. Repertoire richness was assessed with RTK rarefaction, the Chao1 estimator, and Recon v2.1 estimates of unobserved clonotypes. Generation probabilities were computed with OLGA for all TCRbeta clonotypes obtained by the gDNA method from several donors. As stored in TCRdb, this immuneACCESS dataset retains in-frame rearrangements with V and J assigned. A fraction of the clones does not appear; measured against another copy, unresolved V genes explain less than half of the discrepancy, and the remainder lacks a known reason. V, J and clone size are taken as reported in that table, and D and trimming were inferred from the DNA itself. The sample yields more than 200,000 clones; just over 65% were counted once. The ten largest account for over 8.5% of the sample.

The donors were healthy, HIV-negative adults with no recently reported acute infections or vaccinations. Only Caucasian adults living in Nashville, Tennessee, USA were represented among the donors. CD4+ T cells were enriched by magnetic negative selection; naive cells were then positively selected on CD45RA, and the negative fraction formed the memory subset. Blood was collected by leukapheresis, and PBMCs were isolated by Ficoll-Histopaque density gradient centrifugation and then cryopreserved in liquid nitrogen vapor phase. Purity and quantity of every magnetically sorted T cell population were checked by analytical flow cytometry. From each sorted fraction, genomic DNA was isolated and quantified by UV absorbance on a Nanodrop 2000c.

The chain uses TRBV7-2 and TRBJ2-7, with a tentative D gene TRBD1 over 5 matching bases. This receptor was identified in a man aged 25 to 45 in good health. The sequencing sample was made of memory CD4+ T cells sorted from blood. Per the publication, the cell subset or site label means: CD45RA-negative fraction. The nucleotides read TGTGCCAGCAGCCGCTGGACATCCTACGAGCAGTACTTC. Translation gives CASSRWTSYEQYF. The entire variable domain, with the stretches around the CDR3 drawn from the reference TRBV7-2 and TRBJ2-7 proteins, is GAGVSQSPSNKVTEKGKDVELRCDPISGHTALYWYRQSLGQGLEFLIYFQGNSAPDKSGLPSDRFSAERTGGSVSTLTIQRTQQEDSAVYLCASSRWTSYEQYFGPGTRLTVT.